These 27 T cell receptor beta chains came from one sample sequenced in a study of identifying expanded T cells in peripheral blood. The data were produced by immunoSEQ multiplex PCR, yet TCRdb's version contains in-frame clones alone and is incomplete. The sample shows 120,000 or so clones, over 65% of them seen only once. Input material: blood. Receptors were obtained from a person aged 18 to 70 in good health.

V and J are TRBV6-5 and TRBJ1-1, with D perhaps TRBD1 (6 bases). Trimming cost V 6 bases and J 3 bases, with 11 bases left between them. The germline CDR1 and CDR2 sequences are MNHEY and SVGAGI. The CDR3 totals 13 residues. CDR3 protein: CASSTQGYTEAFF. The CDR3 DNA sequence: TGTGCCAGCAGCACCCAGGGGTACACTGAAGCTTTCTTT.

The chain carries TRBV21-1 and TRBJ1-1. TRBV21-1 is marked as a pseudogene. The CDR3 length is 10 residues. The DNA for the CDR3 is TGTGCCAGCAGCAAAGACGGAGCTTTCTTT. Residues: CASSKDGAFF.

This CDR3 reads CASSLGPATYEQYF. CDR3 nucleotides: TGTGCCAGCAGCTTAGGACCGGCCACCTACGAGCAGTACTTC. The V call is TRBV7-2, the J call TRBJ2-7; D is uncertain. V was cut by 1 base and J by 2 bases, with 9 bases left in between. The CDR3 length is 14 residues. CDR1 and CDR2 (germline): SGHTA, FQGNSA.

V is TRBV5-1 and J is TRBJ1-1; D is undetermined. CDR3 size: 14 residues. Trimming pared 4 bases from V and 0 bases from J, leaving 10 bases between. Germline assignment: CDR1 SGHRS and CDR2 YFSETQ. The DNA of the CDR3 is TGCGCCAGCAGCCTCTCAAACTTGAACACTGAAGCTTTCTTT. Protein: CASSLSNLNTEAFF.

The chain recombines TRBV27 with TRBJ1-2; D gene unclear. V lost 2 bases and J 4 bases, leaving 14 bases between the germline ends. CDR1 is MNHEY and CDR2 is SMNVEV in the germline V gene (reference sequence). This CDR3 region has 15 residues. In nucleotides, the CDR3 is TGTGCCAGCAGTTTAATGGGTGCAAGCTCCTATGGCTACACCTTC. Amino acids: CASSLMGASSYGYTF.

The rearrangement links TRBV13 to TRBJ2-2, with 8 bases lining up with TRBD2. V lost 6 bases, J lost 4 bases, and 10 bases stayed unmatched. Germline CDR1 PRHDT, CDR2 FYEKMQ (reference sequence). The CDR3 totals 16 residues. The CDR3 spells CASSPNQRGSTGELFF. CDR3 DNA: TGTGCCAGCAGTCCTAACCAGCGGGGGAGCACCGGGGAGCTGTTTTTT.

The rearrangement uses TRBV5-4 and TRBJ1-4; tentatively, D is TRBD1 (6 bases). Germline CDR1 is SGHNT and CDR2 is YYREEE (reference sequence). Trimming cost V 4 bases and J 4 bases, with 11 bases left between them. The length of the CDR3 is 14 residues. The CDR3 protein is CASSRGGLNEKLFF. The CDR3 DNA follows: TGTGCCAGCAGCAGGGGGGGCCTTAATGAAAAACTGTTTTTT.

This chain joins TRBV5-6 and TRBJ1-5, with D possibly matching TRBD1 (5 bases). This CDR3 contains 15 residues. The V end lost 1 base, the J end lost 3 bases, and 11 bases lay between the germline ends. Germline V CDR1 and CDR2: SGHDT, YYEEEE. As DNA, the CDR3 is TGTGCCAGCAGCTTGTGGAGGGGCTACAATCAGCCCCAGCATTTT. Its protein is CASSLWRGYNQPQHF. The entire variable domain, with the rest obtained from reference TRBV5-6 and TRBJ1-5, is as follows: DAGVTQSPTHLIKTRGQQVTLRCSPKSGHDTVSWYQQALGQGPQFIFQYYEEEERQRGNFPDRFSGHQFPNYSSELNVNALLLGDSALYLCASSLWRGYNQPQHFGDGTRLSIL.

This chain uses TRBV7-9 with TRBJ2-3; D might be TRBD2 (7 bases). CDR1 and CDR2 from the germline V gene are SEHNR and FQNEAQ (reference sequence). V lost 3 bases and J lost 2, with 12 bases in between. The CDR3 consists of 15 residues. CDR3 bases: TGTGCCAGCAGCTTTTTCGGGGGGCCCACAGATACGCAGTATTTT. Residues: CASSFFGGPTDTQYF.

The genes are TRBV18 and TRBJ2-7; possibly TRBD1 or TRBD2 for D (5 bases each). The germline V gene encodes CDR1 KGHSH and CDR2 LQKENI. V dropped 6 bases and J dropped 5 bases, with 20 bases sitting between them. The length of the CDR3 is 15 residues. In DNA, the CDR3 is TGTGCCAGCTCTCCGACGGGGCTGTCGAGCCACGAGCAGTACTTC. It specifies CASSPTGLSSHEQYF.

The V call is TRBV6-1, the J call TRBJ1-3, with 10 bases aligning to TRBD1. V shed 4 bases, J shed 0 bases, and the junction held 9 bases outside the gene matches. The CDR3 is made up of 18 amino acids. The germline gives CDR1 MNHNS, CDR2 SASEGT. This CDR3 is CASSGGQGTSLSGNTIYF. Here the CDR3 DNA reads TGTGCCAGCAGTGGGGGACAGGGGACTTCTCTCTCTGGAAACACCATATATTTT.

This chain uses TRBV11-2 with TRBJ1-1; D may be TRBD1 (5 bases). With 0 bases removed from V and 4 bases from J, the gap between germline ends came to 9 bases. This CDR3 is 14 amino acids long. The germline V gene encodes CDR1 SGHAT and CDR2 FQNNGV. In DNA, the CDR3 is TGTGCCAGCAGCTTAGATGGCCAGGGCACTGAAGCTTTCTTT. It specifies CASSLDGQGTEAFF.

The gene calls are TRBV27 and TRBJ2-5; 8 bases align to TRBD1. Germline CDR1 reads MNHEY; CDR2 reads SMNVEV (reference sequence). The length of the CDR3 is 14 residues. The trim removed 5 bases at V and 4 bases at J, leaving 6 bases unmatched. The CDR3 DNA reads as TGTGCCAGCAGTAATCCAGGGGGCGGAGAGACCCAGTACTTC. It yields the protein CASSNPGGGETQYF.

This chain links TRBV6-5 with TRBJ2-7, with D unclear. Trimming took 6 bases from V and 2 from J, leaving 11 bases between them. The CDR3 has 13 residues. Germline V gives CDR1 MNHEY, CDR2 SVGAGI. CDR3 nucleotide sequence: TGTGCCAGCAGGGGGTCACTCACCTACGAGCAGTACTTC. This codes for CASRGSLTYEQYF.

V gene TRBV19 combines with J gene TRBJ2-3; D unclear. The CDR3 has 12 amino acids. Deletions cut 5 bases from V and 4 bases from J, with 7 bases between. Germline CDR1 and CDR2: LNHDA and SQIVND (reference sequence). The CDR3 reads CASSPQADTQYF. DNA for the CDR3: TGTGCCAGTAGTCCCCAGGCAGATACGCAGTATTTT.

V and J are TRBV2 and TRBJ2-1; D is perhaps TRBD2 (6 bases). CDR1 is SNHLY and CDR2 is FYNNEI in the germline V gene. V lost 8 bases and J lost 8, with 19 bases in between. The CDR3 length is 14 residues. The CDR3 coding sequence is TGTGCCAGCTGGAGGGCAGGGAATCCCGATGAGCAGTTCTTC. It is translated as CASWRAGNPDEQFF.

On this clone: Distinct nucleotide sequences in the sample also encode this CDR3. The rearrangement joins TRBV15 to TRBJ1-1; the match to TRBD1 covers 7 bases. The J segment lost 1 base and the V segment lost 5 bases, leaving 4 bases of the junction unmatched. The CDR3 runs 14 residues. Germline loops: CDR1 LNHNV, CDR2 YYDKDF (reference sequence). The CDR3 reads CATSSWTGNTEAFF. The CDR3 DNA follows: TGTGCCACCAGCTCTTGGACAGGGAACACTGAAGCTTTCTTT.

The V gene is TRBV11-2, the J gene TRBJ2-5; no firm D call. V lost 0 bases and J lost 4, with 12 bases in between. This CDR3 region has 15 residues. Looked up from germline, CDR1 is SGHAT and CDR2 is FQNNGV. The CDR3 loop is CASSLDNALGETQYF. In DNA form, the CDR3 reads TGTGCCAGCAGCTTAGATAATGCTTTGGGAGAGACCCAGTACTTC. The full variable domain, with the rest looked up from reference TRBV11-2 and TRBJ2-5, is EAGVAQSPRYKIIEKRQSVAFWCNPISGHATLYWYQQILGQGPKLLIQFQNNGVVDDSQLPKDRFSAERLKGVDSTLKIQPAKLEDSAVYLCASSLDNALGETQYFGPGTRLLVL.

The CDR3 DNA follows: TGTGCCAGTAGTACAGGGGGCCTTAGCAATCAGCCCCAGCATTTT. Its protein is CASSTGGLSNQPQHF. The rearrangement uses TRBV19 and TRBJ1-5; TRBD1 matches 8 bases. Germline CDR1 and CDR2: LNHDA and SQIVND (reference sequence). J was trimmed by 0 bases and V by 4 bases; bases with no gene match: 2. This CDR3 has 15 residues.

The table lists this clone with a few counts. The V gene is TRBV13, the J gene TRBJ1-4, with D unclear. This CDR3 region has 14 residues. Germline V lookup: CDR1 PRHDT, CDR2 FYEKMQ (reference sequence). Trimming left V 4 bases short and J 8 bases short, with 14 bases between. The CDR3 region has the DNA TGTGCCAGCAGCTCCAGTGGGATTGGCGAAAAACTGTTTTTT. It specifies CASSSSGIGEKLFF.

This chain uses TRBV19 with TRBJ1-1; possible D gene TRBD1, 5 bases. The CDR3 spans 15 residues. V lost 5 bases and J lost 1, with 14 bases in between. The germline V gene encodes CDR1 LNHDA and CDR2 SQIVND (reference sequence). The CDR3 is CASSSSRRENTEAFF. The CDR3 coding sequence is TGTGCCAGTAGTTCCTCCCGCAGGGAGAACACTGAAGCTTTCTTT.

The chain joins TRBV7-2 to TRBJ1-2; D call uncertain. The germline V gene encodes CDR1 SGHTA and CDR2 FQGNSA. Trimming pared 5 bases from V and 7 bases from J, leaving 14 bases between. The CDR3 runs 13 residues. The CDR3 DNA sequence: TGTGCCAGCAGCGTCACAGTATTAGGTGGCTACACCTTC. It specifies CASSVTVLGGYTF.

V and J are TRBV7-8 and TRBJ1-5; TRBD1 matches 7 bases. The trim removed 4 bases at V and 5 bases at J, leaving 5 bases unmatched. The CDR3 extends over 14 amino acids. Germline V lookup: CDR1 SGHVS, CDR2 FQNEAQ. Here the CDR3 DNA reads TGTGCCAGCAGCTCAGACAGGGATTATCAGCCCCAGCATTTT. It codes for CASSSDRDYQPQHF.

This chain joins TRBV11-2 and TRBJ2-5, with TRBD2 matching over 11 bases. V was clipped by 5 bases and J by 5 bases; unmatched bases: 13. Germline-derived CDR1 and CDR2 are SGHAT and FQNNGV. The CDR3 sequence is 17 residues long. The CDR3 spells CASSPGAVAGGLETQYF. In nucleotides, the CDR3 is TGTGCCAGCAGCCCTGGGGCGGTAGCGGGGGGGCTGGAGACCCAGTACTTC.

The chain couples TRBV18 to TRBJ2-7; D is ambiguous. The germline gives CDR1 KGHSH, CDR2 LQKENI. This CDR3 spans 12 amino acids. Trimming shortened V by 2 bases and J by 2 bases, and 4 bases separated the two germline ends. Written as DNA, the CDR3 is TGTGCCAGCTCACCAACGGCCTACGAGCAGTACTTC. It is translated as CASSPTAYEQYF.

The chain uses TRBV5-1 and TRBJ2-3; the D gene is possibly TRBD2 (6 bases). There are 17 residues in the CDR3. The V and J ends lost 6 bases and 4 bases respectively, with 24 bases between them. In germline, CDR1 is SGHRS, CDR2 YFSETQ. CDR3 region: CASTLGGAGFVADTQYF. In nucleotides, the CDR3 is TGCGCCAGCACCCTAGGCGGGGCGGGGTTTGTCGCAGATACGCAGTATTTT.

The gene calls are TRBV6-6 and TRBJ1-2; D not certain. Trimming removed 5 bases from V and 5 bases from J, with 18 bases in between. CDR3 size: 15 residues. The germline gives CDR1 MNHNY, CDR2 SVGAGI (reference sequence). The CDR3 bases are TGTGCCAGCAGTAACGCTCACGGCCTAATTTATGGCTACACCTTC. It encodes CASSNAHGLIYGYTF.